The table lists the clone carrying this T cell receptor (beta chain) with many counts. Its antigen is unknown. Time point here: pre-sensitization, week 0. Treatment here: therapeutic diphenylcyclopropenone sensitization with weekly scalp DPC. Every patch test was put on after a blood sample was taken. The record originates from a study of human T cells and chemical hapten exposure. Overall study findings and caveats: Significantly greater numbers of large CDR3 similarity clusters came from expanded TCRs than from controls. Sensitizing with DPC caused no change in TCRs above 1 in 1000 frequency.

TCRdb re-called the RACE reads with MiXCR, one entry per CDR3 protein. Here the sample spans some 300,000 distinct CDR3 sequences, 4.5% to 5.5% being singletons. The source of this sequence is a woman aged 18-30 years with alopecia areata. Some clones in this sample may be carry-over from other donors' samples. Specimen: whole blood, collected in connection with sensitization to the hapten diphenylcyclopropenone (DPC).

The CDR3 here is CASSPRTAGGDEQFF. In DNA, the CDR3 is TGTGCCAGCAGCCCGCGGACCGCGGGGGGAGATGAGCAGTTCTTC. The chain recombines TRBV7-8 with TRBJ2-1; 8 bases are a match to TRBD2. Germline CDR1 reads SGHVS; CDR2 reads FQNEAQ. The CDR3 has 15 residues. V trimming: 5 bases; J trimming: 8 bases; junction bases outside the gene matches: 11.